This T cell receptor beta chain comes out of a study of blood T cells in healthy people across ages. Study-level results: Roughly linear declines in TCR beta diversity per million T cells occurred with age.

The authors ran a second PCR of about 7 to 11 cycles using a sample-barcoded 5' primer and a J-beta primer mix. Each of the cDNA molecules was tagged by a template-switch adaptor with 12 random nucleotides. TCRdb re-derived calls from the 5' RACE reads in MiXCR, one entry per CDR3 protein. Seen here are about 1.6 million distinct CDR3 sequences, about 32% observed once, and the top ten hold about 11%. This clonotype appeared a few times. Its target is not known. There are 16 residues in the CDR3. From germline, CDR1 is KGHSH and CDR2 LQKENI. V was trimmed by 0 bases and J by 1 base, leaving 10 bases between them.

This TCR came from a woman in her thirties in good health. The chain has TRBV18 and TRBJ2-1; possible D gene TRBD1, 6 bases. The sequencing sample was made of blood. The DNA for the CDR3 is TGTGCCAGCTCACCACCCGGGACACCATCCTACAATGAGCAGTTCTTC. As protein: CASSPPGTPSYNEQFF.